The rows below give T cell receptor beta chains drawn from one sample of a study of chemoradiotherapy in HPV16-positive cancers. Libraries were prepared by immunoSEQ multiplex PCR; TCRdb keeps only in-frame clonotypes and omits some of them. Here the sample spans about 20,000 clones, 73% being singletons. Sample collection occurred from a patient who underwent chemoradiotherapy. Receptors were obtained from a human donor with HPV-associated anogenital cancer. Each CDR3 is given with its conserved first and last residue. The order of the fields is clone size, V gene, CDR3 length, D gene, J gene, CDR3 DNA, CDR3 protein. D genes are given only for firm matches. Clone size is given for some rows only: seen once, a few or many times, or a class if the clone is expanded.

.,TRBV5-1,15,.,TRBJ1-5,TGCGCCAGCAGGGATACGGGGGGCGAGGAGCAGCCCCAGCATTTT,CASRDTGGEEQPQHF
few,TRBV11-2,12,.,TRBJ2-7,TGTGCCAGCAGCGGGGCTACAGGGAAGCAGTACTTC,CASSGATGKQYF
.,TRBV7-9,15,.,TRBJ1-2,TGTGCCAGCAGCCTTGGACAGCGAGCTAACTATGGCTACACCTTC,CASSLGQRANYGYTF
.,TRBV27,14,TRBD2,TRBJ2-5,TGTGCCAGGAAACGGGAGGGCCTTCGAGAGACCCAGTACTTC,CARKREGLRETQYF
.,TRBV6-4,15,.,TRBJ2-1,TGTGCCAGCAGCCGCGAGGCAATTCAACAGCATGAGCAGTTCTTC,CASSREAIQQHEQFF
.,TRBV28,12,TRBD1,TRBJ2-1,TGTGCCAGCAACGACAGGGTTTGGGAGCAGTTCTTC,CASNDRVWEQFF
.,TRBV5-1,14,TRBD1,TRBJ1-4,TGCGCCAGCACCCGGACAGGAGGGAATGAAAAACTGTTTTTT,CASTRTGGNEKLFF
.,TRBV4-3,15,TRBD1,TRBJ2-5,TGCGCCAGCAGCCAAGATAGGGCAGGGGGAGAGACCCAGTACTTC,CASSQDRAGGETQYF
.,TRBV2,14,.,TRBJ1-6,TGTGCCAGCAGTGTAGAGACAGATAATTCACCCCTCCACTTT,CASSVETDNSPLHF
few,TRBV18,12,.,TRBJ2-7,TGTGCCAGCTCACCCGCAGGGTACGAGCAGTACTTC,CASSPAGYEQYF
.,TRBV7-2,13,TRBD1,TRBJ1-2,TGTGCCAGCAGCCCGGGACAGGTCTATGGCTACACCTTC,CASSPGQVYGYTF
.,TRBV11-1,14,.,TRBJ2-7,TGTGCCAGCAGCCACCGGGTCCTAGGATACGAGCAGTACTTC,CASSHRVLGYEQYF
.,TRBV18,13,.,TRBJ2-6,TGTGCCAGCTCCCCGTCTGGGGCCAACGTCCTGACTTTC,CASSPSGANVLTF
.,TRBV6-6,14,TRBD1,TRBJ1-5,TGTGCCAGCGCGGGACAGCAGAGCAATCAGCCCCAGCATTTT,CASAGQQSNQPQHF
.,TRBV5-1,11,.,TRBJ2-1,TGCGCCAGCAACAGGAACAATGAGCAGTTCTTC,CASNRNNEQFF
few,TRBV7-3,16,TRBD2,TRBJ2-2,TGTGCCAGCAGCCAGACTAGCGGGGAGTTCACCGGGGAGCTGTTTTTT,CASSQTSGEFTGELFF